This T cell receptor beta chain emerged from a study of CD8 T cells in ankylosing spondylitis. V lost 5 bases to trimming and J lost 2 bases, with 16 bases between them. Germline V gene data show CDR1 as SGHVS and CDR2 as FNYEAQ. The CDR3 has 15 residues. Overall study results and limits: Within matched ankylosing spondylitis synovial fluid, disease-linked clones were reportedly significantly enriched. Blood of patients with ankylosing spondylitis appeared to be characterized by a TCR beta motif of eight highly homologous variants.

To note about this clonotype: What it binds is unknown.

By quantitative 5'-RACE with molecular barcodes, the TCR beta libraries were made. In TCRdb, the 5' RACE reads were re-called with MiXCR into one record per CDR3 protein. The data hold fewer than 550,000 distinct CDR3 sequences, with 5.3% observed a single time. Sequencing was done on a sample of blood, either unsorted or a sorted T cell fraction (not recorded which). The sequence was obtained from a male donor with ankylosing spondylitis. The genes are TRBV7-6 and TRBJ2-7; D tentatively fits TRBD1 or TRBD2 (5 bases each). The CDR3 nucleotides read TGTGCCAGCAGCCAAACTGGCAGGGAGACCTACGAGCAGTACTTC. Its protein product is CASSQTGRETYEQYF.